The entry below gives a single TCR beta chain sequence along with its context. This CDR3 is built from 17 residues. The V end lost 5 bases, the J end lost 4 bases, and 21 bases lay between the germline ends. Germline CDR1 SNHLY, CDR2 FYNNEI. The protocol was immunoSEQ multiplex PCR, while the TCRdb copy is restricted to in-frame clones and leaves out a portion. Here the sample spans about 220,000 clones, around 82% being singletons. This sample is drawn from a study of blood T cell repertoires in COVID-19. Turning to the study itself: Collection of acute and convalescent COVID-19 samples took place in the United States, Italy and Spain. The cDNA or gDNA used as material had been derived from T cells, B-cell-depleted T cells, or PBMCs.

This rearrangement joins TRBV2 to TRBJ1-5, with a possible D match to TRBD1 (6 bases). This sequence originates from a woman in her seventies with acute or convalescent COVID-19. Specimen: peripheral blood. The CDR3 reads CASSYQPGVRVNQPQHF. The CDR3 region has the DNA TGTGCCAGCAGTTACCAACCAGGGGTGCGGGTTAATCAGCCCCAGCATTTT.